Described below is a single T cell receptor beta chain sequence and its context. Its specificity is unknown. The junction does not match germline at one end; this may be a read error. Repertoires were generated with immunoSEQ multiplex PCR, while TCRdb's copy carries only in-frame clones and drops some. The sample holds roughly 62,000 clones, roughly 70% seen once. These data originate in a study of T cell responses to AZD1222 COVID-19 vaccine. Study context: Analyses pooled second doses at about 4 or about 12 weeks. Overall study findings and caveats: AZD1222 recipients seropositive at baseline numbered only 5 or 6. Donors were chiefly white British, with a greater number of females, and clonal diversity was perhaps underestimated. Spike as a whole was targeted by vaccine-associated CD4 TCRs, dominant at 160-218 and 743-854.

There are 13 residues in the CDR3. Germline V CDR1 and CDR2: SGHTA, FQGNSA. Here the sequenced sample was peripheral blood, taken on day 0 of AZD1222 vaccination. This chain joins TRBV7-2 and TRBJ2-6; D unclear. The receptor's source is an adult in good health. This CDR3 reads CASSSYRANVLTF. CDR3 bases: TGTGCCAGCAGCTCCTACCGGGCAAACGTCCTGACTTTC.